This TCR beta chain derives from a study of shared clonotypes between healthy human individuals. In the study overall: Per donor, three plates held CD4 naive cells, three held CD4 memory, two held CD8 naive and one held CD8 memory.

Germline values: CDR1 MGHDK, CDR2 SYGVNS. The CDR3 is made up of 15 amino acids. With 6 bases removed from V and 5 bases from J, the gap between germline ends came to 19 bases. General observations from the study: Approximately 4.9% of naive CD4 clonotypes were shared across a handful of donors.

The data were produced by immunoSEQ multiplex PCR, yet TCRdb's version contains in-frame clones alone and is incomplete. Among roughly 330,000 clones listed, under 80% were seen once. A note on this clone: Its antigen is unidentified.

The TCR sequence derives from a man aged 30 to 39 in good health. Specimen: memory CD4+ T cells sorted from blood. Subset specified: CD45RA-negative fraction. This chain uses TRBV25-1 with TRBJ2-5, with a possible D match to TRBD1 (5 bases). The CDR3 is CASSTFVGLGETQYF. The CDR3 nucleotides are TGTGCCAGCAGCACTTTTGTGGGGCTAGGGGAGACCCAGTACTTC. Combining the CDR3 with reference TRBV25-1 and TRBJ2-5 gives the whole variable domain EADIYQTPRYLVIGTGKKITLECSQTMGHDKMYWYQQDPGMELHLIHYSYGVNSTEKGDLSSESTVSRIRTEHFPLTLESARPSHTSQYLCASSTFVGLGETQYFGPGTRLLVL.